The 16 T cell receptor beta chains presented below share a single source sample, sequenced in a study of molecular identifiers for immune sequencing clone quantification. TCRdb used MiXCR to reprocess the PCR reads, holding one entry per CDR3 protein. The sample records a few hundred thousand distinct CDR3 sequences, about 25% being singletons. Material: naive CD8+ T cells from blood, with Jurkat cell RNA spiked in. Subset reported: FACS-sorted CD8+CD4-CCR7+CD45RA+ naive T cells. The receptors were sampled from a human donor in good health. Some libraries in this study had Jurkat cell RNA spiked in.

The table lists this clonotype with many counts. The genes are TRBV29-1 and TRBJ1-2; no firm D call. The CDR3 extends over 12 amino acids. Trimming removed 4 bases at V and 3 bases at J, with 9 bases between. Germline V gives CDR1 SQVTM, CDR2 ANQGSEA. The DNA for the CDR3 is TGCAGCGTTGTAGGAGAAGACTATGGCTACACCTTC. Protein: CSVVGEDYGYTF.

This chain links TRBV6-2 or TRBV6-3 with TRBJ2-1; 7 bases match TRBD1. Germline CDR1 and CDR2: MNHEY and SVGEGT. This CDR3 is 15 amino acids long. The V segment lost 6 bases and the J segment 0 bases; nucleotides outside the gene matches: 5. The CDR3 coding sequence is TGTGCCAGCAGCGGACAGGCAAGCTCCTACAATGAGCAGTTCTTC. Translating it yields CASSGQASSYNEQFF.

Notes on this clonotype: One end of the junction fails to match germline, which may point to a read error. The CDR3, as DNA: TGTGCCAGCAGCTACGAATTTTCGAACACAGATACGCAGTATTTT. Translation: CASSYEFSNTDTQYF. This chain connects TRBV5-3 to TRBJ2-3; unclear D gene. TRBV5-3 is sorted into the ORF group, with uncertain function. CDR3 length: 15 residues.

CDR3 DNA: TGTGCCAGCAGCCGTTACGGGGACTACAATGAGCAGTTCTTC. Residues: CASSRYGDYNEQFF. V gene TRBV11-1 combines with J gene TRBJ2-1, with a tentative D call TRBD2 (5 bases). Per the germline V gene, CDR1 is SGHAT and CDR2 is FQDESV (reference sequence). The CDR3 totals 14 residues. V dropped 5 bases and J dropped 3 bases, with 11 bases sitting between them.

The gene calls are TRBV5-8 and TRBJ1-5; tentative D call: TRBD1 (5 bases). The CDR3 is 13 amino acids. V gave up 4 bases and J gave up 7 bases, with 12 bases separating them. From germline, CDR1 is SGHTS and CDR2 YDEGEE. The CDR3 loop is CASSLRRGQPQHF. The DNA for the CDR3 is TGTGCCAGCAGCCTCCGTAGGGGCCAGCCCCAGCATTTT.

The chain employs TRBV4-1 and TRBJ1-1, with 7 nucleotides matching TRBD1. The CDR3 length is 14 residues. Germline CDR1 is MGHRA and CDR2 is YSYEKL. The junction had 5 bases not matched to a gene; V was cut back by 3 bases and J by 4 bases. CDR3 nucleotide sequence: TGCGCCAGCAGCCAGACCACAGGGGCCACTGAAGCTTTCTTT. Amino acids: CASSQTTGATEAFF.

The chain couples TRBV7-8 to TRBJ2-5; 8 bases line up with TRBD2. This CDR3 has 18 amino acids. Per germline, CDR1 SGHVS and CDR2 FQNEAQ. V trimming: 3 bases; J trimming: 0 bases; junction bases outside the gene matches: 12. This CDR3 reads CASSLVSGLAPNQETQYF. DNA of the CDR3: TGTGCCAGCAGCTTGGTCAGCGGACTAGCTCCCAACCAAGAGACCCAGTACTTC.

The table lists this clonotype with a few counts. V is TRBV6-1 and J is TRBJ2-7; 7 bases align to TRBD1. Germline trimming cut 6 bases from V and 2 bases from J; bases unmatched to any gene: 13. This CDR3 has 16 residues. The germline CDR1 and CDR2 sequences are MNHNS and SASEGT. The chain's CDR3 is CASSDNPGQSPYEQYF. The CDR3 DNA sequence: TGTGCCAGCAGCGATAACCCGGGACAGTCACCCTACGAGCAGTACTTC.

To note about this clonotype: A much larger clone is a single base away; this may be a read error. The chain joins TRBV5-6 to TRBJ2-3; D remains unclear. The CDR3 extends over 15 amino acids. Germline V gives CDR1 SGHDT, CDR2 YYEEEE. V dropped 0 bases and J dropped 4 bases, with 12 bases sitting between them. The DNA of the CDR3 is TGTGCCAGCAGCTTGGACAGAAGGGTCTCAGATACGCAGTATTTT. Translation: CASSLDRRVSDTQYF.

As regards this clonotype: Its ends do not fully match the called genes, so a read error is possible. This sequence joins TRBV4-3 and TRBJ1-1; the D gene is possibly TRBD1 (5 bases). The CDR3 covers 14 residues. Germline CDR1 LGHNA, CDR2 YSLEER. The CDR3 is CACSQDRGSVGAFF. The CDR3 DNA reads TGCGCCTGCAGCCAAGATCGGGGCTCCGTCGGAGCTTTCTTT.

The chain employs TRBV20-1 and TRBJ2-3; 11 nucleotides line up with TRBD2. The CDR3 runs 17 residues. CDR1 DFQATT and CDR2 SNEGSKA come from the germline V gene (reference sequence). The J segment lost 6 bases and the V segment lost 3 bases, leaving 14 bases of the junction unmatched. In DNA, the CDR3 is TGCAGTGCTAGTGGGCTAGCGGGAGGTACCAGTCACGATACGCAGTATTTT. Protein product: CSASGLAGGTSHDTQYF.

A word on this clonotype: Germline and junction disagree at one end, which may indicate a read error. The chain recombines TRBV6-4 with TRBJ2-3; 8 nucleotides match TRBD1. Germline V gene sequence: CDR1 MRHNA, CDR2 SNTAGT. This CDR3 is 15 amino acids long. The chain's CDR3 is CACSDRGVGTDTQYF. CDR3 bases: TGTGCCTGCAGTGACAGGGGAGTGGGTACAGATACGCAGTATTTT.

This clonotype appeared a few times. The chain couples TRBV19 to TRBJ1-2; D might be TRBD1 (5 bases). Germline loops: CDR1 LNHDA, CDR2 SQIVND (reference sequence). V was trimmed by 3 bases and J by 3 bases, leaving 8 bases between them. The CDR3 is made up of 13 amino acids. As DNA, the CDR3 is TGTGCCAGTAGTATGGCGGGACACTATGGCTACACCTTC. Its translation is CASSMAGHYGYTF.

As for this clonotype: This may stem from a read error, because a much larger clone lies one nucleotide away. The rearrangement links TRBV28 to TRBJ2-3; perhaps D is TRBD1 or TRBD2 (5 bases each). This CDR3 is built from 16 residues. Germline CDR1 and CDR2: MDHEN and SYDVKM. The CDR3 bases are TGTGCCAGGAGTTTTTCTTCGGGGACCCCCGAATATACGCAGTATTTT. It encodes CARSFSSGTPEYTQYF.

This clonotype showed up just a few times. The CDR3 bases are TGTGCCTGGAGCCGAAGAAGGTTGGATCAGCCCCAGCATTTT. Translating gives CAWSRRRLDQPQHF. The rearrangement links TRBV30 to TRBJ1-5; D is ambiguous. CDR1 and CDR2 (germline): GTSNPN, SVGIG (reference sequence). The CDR3 spans 14 residues. Deletions cut 3 bases from V and 5 bases from J, with 14 bases between.

This clonotype was found many times. The DNA for the CDR3 is TGTGCCAGCAGTCAATCCGTAGACAGGGTCAACAATCAGCCCCAGCATTTT. Translation gives CASSQSVDRVNNQPQHF. The V gene is TRBV7-9, the J gene TRBJ1-5; 7 nucleotides align to TRBD1. This CDR3 is built from 17 residues. J was trimmed by 3 bases and V by 6 bases; bases with no gene match: 14. Germline lookup yields CDR1 SEHNR and CDR2 FQNEAQ (reference sequence).